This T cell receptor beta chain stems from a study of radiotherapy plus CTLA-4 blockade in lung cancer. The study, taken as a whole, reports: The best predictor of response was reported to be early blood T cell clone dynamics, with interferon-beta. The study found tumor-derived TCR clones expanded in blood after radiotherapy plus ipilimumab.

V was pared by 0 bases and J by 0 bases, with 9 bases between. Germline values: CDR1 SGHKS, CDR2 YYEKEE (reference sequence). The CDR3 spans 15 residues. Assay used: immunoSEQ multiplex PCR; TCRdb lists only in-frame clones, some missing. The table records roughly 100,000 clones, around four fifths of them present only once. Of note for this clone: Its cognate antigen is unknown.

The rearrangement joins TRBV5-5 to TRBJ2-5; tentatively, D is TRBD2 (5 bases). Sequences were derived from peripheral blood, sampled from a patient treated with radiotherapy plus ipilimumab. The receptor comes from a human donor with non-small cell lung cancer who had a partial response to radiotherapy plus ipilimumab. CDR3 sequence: CASSLGHGNQETQYF. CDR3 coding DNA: TGTGCCAGCAGCTTGGGCCACGGGAACCAAGAGACCCAGTACTTC. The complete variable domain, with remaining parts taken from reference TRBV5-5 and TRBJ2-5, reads DAGVTQSPTHLIKTRGQQVTLRCSPISGHKSVSWYQQVLGQGPQFIFQYYEKEERGRGNFPDRFSARQFPNYSSELNVNALLLGDSALYLCASSLGHGNQETQYFGPGTRLLVL.